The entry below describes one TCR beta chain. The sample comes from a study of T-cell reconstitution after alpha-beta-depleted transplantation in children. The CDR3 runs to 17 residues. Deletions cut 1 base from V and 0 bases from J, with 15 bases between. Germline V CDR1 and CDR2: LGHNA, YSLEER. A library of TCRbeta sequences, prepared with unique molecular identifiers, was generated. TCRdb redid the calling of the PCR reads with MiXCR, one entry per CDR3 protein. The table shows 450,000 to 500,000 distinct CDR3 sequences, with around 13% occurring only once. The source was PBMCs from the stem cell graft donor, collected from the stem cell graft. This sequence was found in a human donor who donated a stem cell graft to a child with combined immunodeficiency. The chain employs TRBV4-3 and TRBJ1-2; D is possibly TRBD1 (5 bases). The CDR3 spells CASSQVRERGANYGYTF. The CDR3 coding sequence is TGCGCCAGCAGCCAAGTAAGGGAGCGAGGGGCTAACTATGGCTACACCTTC.